This T cell receptor beta chain originates from a study of monozygotic twins with inflammatory bowel disease (dated by TCRdb to between 2017 and 2020). General notes on the study: In total, 28 monozygotic twin pairs made up the full study: 19 Danish pairs, all IBD-discordant, plus nine German pairs, of which four were IBD-concordant and five were IBD-discordant. The search for disease-associated traits relied mainly on comparing IBD patients with their genetically identical healthy co-twins within discordant pairs. Each individual had, on average, about 151 000 unique TCRalpha sequences and 181 000 unique TCRbeta sequences available for analysis.

Based on the germline V gene (reference sequence), the CDR1 and CDR2 sequences are LGHDT and YNNKEL. The CDR3 numbers 13 residues from cysteine through phenylalanine. A DNA sequence was not provided. With regard to this clonotype: Which antigen it targets is not known.

Here is what the overall study found, with its caveats: Repertoire similarity did not differ between concordant and discordant twins, which could be due to limited statistical power. Distinction between different T cell subtypes could not be achieved in the analysis. IBD patients shared fewer clonotypes with other individuals than healthy twins did, most markedly in patients showing signs of disease activity. The results gave no support for a single strong signal or clonotype linked to IBD. TCRbeta repertoire diversity, by inverse Simpson index, was decreased in IBD patients compared with their healthy co-twins. Because patients were on differing immunosuppressive treatments, the repertoires may have picked up extra background noise and inter-individual variability.

The library was produced with 5' RACE. Each TCR library was prepared from about 3.5 ug of total RNA. For each sample, cDNA synthesis was carried out in eight separate reactions using SMARTScribe reverse transcriptase. During cDNA synthesis, template switching was used to introduce unique molecular identifiers that contained a 6-nucleotide sample barcode. TCRalpha and TCRbeta cDNA was amplified in two nested PCRs of approximately 17 and 9 cycles, and bead purification was carried out after each PCR. Before amplification, the cDNA was both treated with uracil DNA-glycosylase and purified with the QIAquick PCR purification kit. The second PCR added Illumina TruSeq-compatible adapters along with sample-specific barcodes. TapeStation and Qubit were used to check library quality and concentration, and 4.5 to 5 ng of each library was pooled. Sequencing of the pooled libraries was done on an Illumina HiSeq2500 single-index Rapid Run using custom sequencing primers and 2 x 100 bp reads. In the source study's methods: MiGEC version 1.2.6 was used for UMI-based consensus assembly to correct PCR and sequencing errors. MiXCR version 2.1.1 handled V(D)J alignment, clonotype assembly and CDR3 extraction. To normalise gene usage, clonotype sharing and MAIT/NKT TCR abundance, the analysis used the top 1000, 10 000 and 20 000 clonotypes per sample. After downsampling to 27 000 UMIs, diversity was calculated as the inverse Simpson index using the vegan R package. Paired Mann-Whitney U tests were applied to discordant twin pairs, with Benjamini-Hochberg correction for multiple testing. After reprocessing by TCRdb, each CDR3 protein sequence is one entry, and no DNA is given. The V and J calls come from TCRdb's annotation, not from the publication. For this sample, the table gives approximately 85,000 distinct CDR3 sequences. The ten largest clones take up 6% to 9.5% of the sample.

A roughly 2.6 ml peripheral blood sample was drawn into PAXgene tubes per donor and stored at -80°C. Without T cell sorting, total RNA was isolated from whole blood using the PAXgene blood miRNA kit on an automated QIAcube. Peripheral blood from monozygotic twin pairs, either concordant or discordant for inflammatory bowel disease, underwent deep TCRalpha and TCRbeta repertoire profiling that used unique molecular barcoding. Smoking habits were recorded for all twin pairs, with individuals classified as current, former or never smokers. The sample taken for sequencing was blood. Recombination joined TRBV3-1 with TRBJ1-2; TCRdb names TRBD1, which stays unverified in the absence of DNA. The source is a human donor with ulcerative colitis or Crohn's disease, or a healthy co-twin of an affected twin (not recorded which). The CDR3 has the sequence CASSQEGRYGYTF.